Only a few counts were recorded for the clone carrying this TCR beta chain. Sequencing used immunoSEQ multiplex PCR; TCRdb keeps in-frame clones, though not all of them. The table records around 150,000 clones, 94% of them present only once. The CDR3 runs to 12 residues. V was trimmed by 3 bases and J by 8 bases, leaving 5 bases between them. This entry belongs to a study of T cell responses to AZD1222 COVID-19 vaccine. The sample consisted of peripheral blood, taken on day 0 of AZD1222 vaccination. The source is an adult in good health. The rearrangement uses TRBV12-3 or TRBV12-4 and TRBJ1-6, with D hard to call. CDR3 bases: TGTGCCAGCAGTTTTAGATATTCACCCCTCCACTTT. Protein: CASSFRYSPLHF.